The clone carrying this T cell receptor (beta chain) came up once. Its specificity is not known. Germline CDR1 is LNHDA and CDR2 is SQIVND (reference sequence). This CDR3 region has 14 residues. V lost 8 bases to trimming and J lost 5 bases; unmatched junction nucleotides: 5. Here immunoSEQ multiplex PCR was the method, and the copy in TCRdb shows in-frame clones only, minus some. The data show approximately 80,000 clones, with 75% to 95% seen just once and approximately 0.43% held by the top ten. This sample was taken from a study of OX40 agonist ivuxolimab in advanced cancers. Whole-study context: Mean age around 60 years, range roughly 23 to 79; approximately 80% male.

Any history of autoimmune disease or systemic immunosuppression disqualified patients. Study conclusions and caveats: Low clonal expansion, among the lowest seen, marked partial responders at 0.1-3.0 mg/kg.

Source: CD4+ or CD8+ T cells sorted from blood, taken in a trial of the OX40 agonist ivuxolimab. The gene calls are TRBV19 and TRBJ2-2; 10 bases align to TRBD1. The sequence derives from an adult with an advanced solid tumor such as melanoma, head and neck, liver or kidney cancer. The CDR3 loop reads CASRQGAGTGELFF. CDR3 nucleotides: TGTGCCAGTCGACAGGGGGCGGGAACCGGGGAGCTGTTTTTT.